This passage covers 31 T cell receptor beta chains from one sample sequenced in a study of shared clonotypes between healthy human individuals. Naivety among CD8 cells was defined by CD45RO negativity and positive CCR7 selection, thereby excluding terminally differentiated effector memory CD45RA+ cells. Libraries were prepared by immunoSEQ multiplex PCR; TCRdb keeps only in-frame clonotypes and omits some of them. The sample yields some 2 million clones, just under 95% seen once. The sequencing input was naive CD8+ T cells sorted from blood. Receptors originate from a man younger than 35 in good health.

This chain uses TRBV2 with TRBJ2-7, with TRBD1 matching over 7 bases. The CDR3 loop spans 15 amino acids. Looked up from germline, CDR1 is SNHLY and CDR2 is FYNNEI. V lost 6 bases to trimming and J lost 3 bases; unmatched junction nucleotides: 11. CDR3 coding DNA: TGTGCCAGCAGGGGTGGGACAGACGAATACTACGAGCAGTACTTC. This codes for CASRGGTDEYYEQYF.

About this clone itself: The sample carries other DNA sequences with the same CDR3. The chain recombines TRBV27 with TRBJ2-3, with a possible D match to TRBD1 (6 bases). Germline V gene sequence: CDR1 MNHEY, CDR2 SMNVEV (reference sequence). This CDR3 contains 14 residues. The V gene lost 5 bases and the J gene lost 2 bases, with 11 bases spanning the gap. This CDR3 reads CASSLGTNTDTQYF. CDR3 in DNA: TGTGCCAGCAGTCTCGGGACAAACACAGATACGCAGTATTTT.

As regards this clone: Other DNA sequences from this sample encode an identical CDR3 as well. V and J are TRBV27 and TRBJ2-7; D is ambiguous. The CDR3 length is 13 residues. Deletions cut 3 bases from V and 6 bases from J, with 12 bases between. The V gene's germline CDR1 is MNHEY and CDR2 SMNVEV (reference sequence). The CDR3, as DNA: TGTGCCAGCAGTTTTGGCCCCCCGGGCGAGCAGTACTTC. This gives the protein CASSFGPPGEQYF.

The genes are TRBV2 and TRBJ2-3, with 12 bases fitting TRBD2. Trimming took 1 base from V and 2 from J; bases not matched to a gene: 4. The germline CDR1 and CDR2 sequences are SNHLY and FYNNEI. This CDR3 is 17 amino acids long. CDR3 sequence reads: CASSEGWTSGVTDTQYF. The CDR3 coding sequence is TGTGCCAGCAGTGAAGGGTGGACTAGCGGGGTCACAGATACGCAGTATTTT. The full variable domain, in which reference TRBV2 and TRBJ2-3 provide the parts outside the CDR3, is EPEVTQTPSHQVTQMGQEVILRCVPISNHLYFYWYRQILGQKVEFLVSFYNNEISEKSEIFDDQFSVERPDGSNFTLKIRSTKLEDSAMYFCASSEGWTSGVTDTQYFGPGTRLTVL.

The count of this clone is one. This chain's CDR3 is CASSSQDGPAGELFF. As DNA, the CDR3 is TGTGCCAGCAGCTCCCAAGACGGGCCGGCCGGGGAGCTGTTTTTT. The rearrangement joins TRBV9 to TRBJ2-2, with D hard to call. CDR1 and CDR2 from the germline V gene are SGDLS and YYNGEE. The CDR3 is made up of 15 amino acids. V lost 4 bases and J lost 6, with 16 bases in between.

The CDR3 nucleotides read TGTGCCAGCAGCTTCCTAGCGGGAGCACTTGAGCAGTTCTTC. It codes for CASSFLAGALEQFF. The V and J genes are TRBV5-6 and TRBJ2-1; 10 nucleotides line up with TRBD2. In germline, CDR1 is SGHDT, CDR2 YYEEEE. Unmatched junction bases numbered 5, after V lost 2 bases and J lost 9 bases. This CDR3 is 14 amino acids long.

CDR3 coding DNA: TGTGCCAGCAGTGAAGGGACAGTTGTTACGGGCAATCAGCCCCAGCATTTT. It encodes CASSEGTVVTGNQPQHF. V gene TRBV2 combines with J gene TRBJ1-5, with D tentatively TRBD1 (6 bases). The germline V and J ends were trimmed by 1 base and 2 bases, with 15 bases remaining between them. The CDR3 is made up of 17 amino acids. Germline CDR1 and CDR2: SNHLY and FYNNEI.

V is TRBV30 and J is TRBJ1-5, with D perhaps TRBD1 (6 bases). CDR1 is GTSNPN and CDR2 is SVGIG in the germline V gene (reference sequence). The CDR3 spans 15 residues. Trimming left V 4 bases short and J 0 bases short, with 13 bases between. Written as DNA, the CDR3 is TGTGCCTGGACCTCAGGGGCTGCTAGCAATCAGCCCCAGCATTTT. Translated: CAWTSGAASNQPQHF.

Here the CDR3 reads CASSEDGEGYEQYF. DNA of the CDR3: TGTGCCAGCAGCGAGGACGGAGAAGGGTACGAGCAGTACTTC. V is TRBV9 and J is TRBJ2-7; D is undetermined. The length of the CDR3 is 14 residues. Trimming stripped 3 bases from V and 4 bases from J, with 14 bases between. In germline, CDR1 is SGDLS, CDR2 YYNGEE.

The chain recombines TRBV5-8 with TRBJ1-5, with D perhaps matching TRBD1 (6 bases). The CDR3 loop spans 14 amino acids. Germline-derived CDR1 and CDR2 are SGHTS and YDEGEE. V was shortened by 7 bases and J by 11 bases, with 22 bases between the two germline ends. This chain's CDR3 is CASDPGGPRTTQHF. In DNA form, the CDR3 reads TGTGCCAGCGATCCCGGGGGCCCTCGGACGACCCAGCATTTT.

With respect to this clone: In the same sample, other DNA sequences code for this CDR3. CDR3 in DNA: TGTGCCAGCAGCTTGGTTGGCGGATACGAGCAGTACTTC. It is translated as CASSLVGGYEQYF. The J gene is TRBJ2-7, the V gene TRBV5-6; the D is unclear. Germline assignment: CDR1 SGHDT and CDR2 YYEEEE. The CDR3 is made up of 13 amino acids. The V end lost 0 bases, the J end lost 4 bases, and 8 bases lay between the germline ends.

About this clone itself: The same CDR3 arises from other DNA sequences in this sample as well. This rearrangement joins TRBV5-1 to TRBJ2-5, with D unresolved. The CDR3 length is 12 residues. CDR1 and CDR2 from the germline V gene are SGHRS and YFSETQ. V was shortened by 1 base and J by 0 bases, with 1 base between the two germline ends. The CDR3 sequence is CASSLYQETQYF. The CDR3 bases are TGCGCCAGCAGCTTGTACCAAGAGACCCAGTACTTC.

The V and J genes are TRBV27 and TRBJ2-1; 8 bases are shared with TRBD2. The CDR3 is made up of 16 amino acids. Germline V lookup: CDR1 MNHEY, CDR2 SMNVEV (reference sequence). The V gene end was trimmed by 0 bases and the J gene end by 6 bases; junction bases not matched to a gene: 7. CDR3 region: CASSLSLGLVINEQFF. The CDR3 DNA reads TGTGCCAGCAGTTTATCTTTGGGACTAGTTATCAATGAGCAGTTCTTC.

Comment on this clone: The same CDR3 also results from other DNA sequences found in this sample. This chain uses TRBV29-1 with TRBJ2-5, with unresolved D. The CDR3 has 12 residues. The germline V gene has CDR1 SQVTM and CDR2 ANQGSEA. V lost 0 bases and J 1 base, leaving 3 bases between the germline ends. The CDR3, as DNA: TGCAGCGTTGAAGACAGCCAAGAGACCCAGTACTTC. Translation: CSVEDSQETQYF.

The chain combines TRBV28 with TRBJ1-1, with 8 nucleotides matching TRBD1. Trimming took 3 bases from V and 1 from J; bases not matched to a gene: 4. Germline assignment: CDR1 MDHEN and CDR2 SYDVKM. The length of the CDR3 is 15 residues. The CDR3 sequence: CASSFRGRGNTEAFF. The DNA of the CDR3 is TGTGCCAGCAGTTTCAGGGGGCGCGGGAACACTGAAGCTTTCTTT. The full variable domain, its missing parts supplied by reference TRBV28 and TRBJ1-1, is DVKVTQSSRYLVKRTGEKVFLECVQDMDHENMFWYRQDPGLGLRLIYFSYDVKMKEKGDIPEGYSVSREKKERFSLILESASTNQTSMYLCASSFRGRGNTEAFFGQGTRLTVV.

V usage is TRBV29-1 and J usage is TRBJ2-7; perhaps TRBD1 as D (5 bases). V was shortened by 2 bases and J by 1 base, with 9 bases between the two germline ends. This CDR3 has 13 amino acids. CDR1 is SQVTM, CDR2 ANQGSEA, per germline. CDR3 protein: CSVEWGSSYEQYF. The CDR3 DNA sequence: TGCAGCGTTGAATGGGGCTCATCCTACGAGCAGTACTTC.

The J gene is TRBJ2-2, the V gene TRBV5-1; 7 bases are shared with TRBD1. V lost 4 bases and J lost 1; bases outside the gene matches: 10. This CDR3 has 17 amino acids. Germline CDR1 and CDR2: SGHRS and YFSETQ. The chain's CDR3 is CASSPALQGLNTGELFF. CDR3 nucleotides: TGCGCCAGCAGCCCAGCGTTACAGGGGTTGAACACCGGGGAGCTGTTTTTT.

V and J are TRBV5-1 and TRBJ2-7, with TRBD1 as a possible D gene (5 bases). Deletions cut 5 bases from V and 3 bases from J, with 24 bases between. Germline V CDR1 and CDR2: SGHRS, YFSETQ. The CDR3 runs to 17 residues. DNA of the CDR3: TGCGCCAGCAGGGCCTCTAGGGGTGGCTCCAACTTCTACGAGCAGTACTTC. It is translated as CASRASRGGSNFYEQYF.

This chain links TRBV21-1 with TRBJ2-5. TRBV21-1 corresponds to a pseudogene. The CDR3 contains 14 residues. The CDR3 region has the DNA TGTGCCAGCATCTTCGCGTTCAGGGCGGGGACCCAGTACTTC. Translated, it gives CASIFAFRAGTQYF.

V and J are TRBV13 and TRBJ2-2, with 13 bases lining up with TRBD2. This CDR3 is built from 16 residues. Germline V lookup: CDR1 PRHDT, CDR2 FYEKMQ (reference sequence). V shed 7 bases and J 6 bases; nucleotides not matched to a gene: 8. This CDR3 reads CASTPYGLAGAGELFF. The CDR3 DNA reads TGTGCCAGCACCCCATACGGACTAGCGGGAGCCGGGGAGCTGTTTTTT.

About this clone: The identical CDR3 is also encoded by other nucleotide sequences in the sample. The chain combines TRBV5-6 with TRBJ2-1; D not certain. With 1 base removed from V and 5 bases from J, the gap between germline ends came to 4 bases. Germline CDR1 is SGHDT and CDR2 is YYEEEE. This CDR3 has 12 residues. CDR3 nucleotide sequence: TGTGCCAGCAGCTTGTACGACAATGAGCAGTTCTTC. Residues: CASSLYDNEQFF.

The chain has TRBV27 and TRBJ2-1; 13 bases fit TRBD2. The CDR3 runs to 15 residues. CDR1 is MNHEY, CDR2 SMNVEV, per germline (reference sequence). V shed 5 bases and J 8 bases; nucleotides not matched to a gene: 6. The CDR3 region has the DNA TGTGCCAGCAGTGGAGGGACTAGCGGGATTGATGAGCAGTTCTTC. It yields the protein CASSGGTSGIDEQFF.

V and J are TRBV10-1 and TRBJ2-5, with D unclear. The DNA end favors TRBJ2-7, so the J call may be wrong. CDR3 length: 13 amino acids. The germline V gene encodes CDR1 WNHNN and CDR2 SYGVQD (reference sequence). Here the CDR3 reads CASSELGSYEQYF. The CDR3 nucleotides read TGCGCCAGCAGTGAACTGGGATCCTACGAGCAGTACTTC.

This chain uses TRBV28 with TRBJ2-7; TRBD2 agrees at 9 bases. This CDR3 comprises 14 residues. Trimming took 2 bases from V and 3 from J; bases not matched to a gene: 2. CDR1 is MDHEN and CDR2 is SYDVKM in the germline V gene. This CDR3 reads CASSLRAGGYEQYF. The CDR3 DNA is TGTGCCAGCAGTTTACGAGCGGGGGGCTACGAGCAGTACTTC.

V usage is TRBV7-9 and J usage is TRBJ2-7; 12 bases are a match to TRBD2. The J segment lost 6 bases and the V segment lost 1 base, leaving 4 bases of the junction unmatched. This CDR3 has 15 amino acids. CDR1 and CDR2 from the germline V gene are SEHNR and FQNEAQ (reference sequence). Here the CDR3 reads CASSLVLAGGGEQYF. The CDR3 DNA follows: TGTGCCAGCAGCTTAGTACTAGCGGGAGGCGGCGAGCAGTACTTC.

The CDR3, as DNA: TGTGCCACCAGCAGAGATAGGGGAACAGCTAATGAAAAACTGTTTTTT. Translated: CATSRDRGTANEKLFF. V is TRBV15 and J is TRBJ1-4; a weak D match, TRBD1 (5 bases). V was clipped by 0 bases and J by 3 bases, with 11 bases between them. Germline CDR1 and CDR2: LNHNV and YYDKDF (reference sequence). This CDR3 is 16 amino acids long.

This sequence joins TRBV19 and TRBJ2-7; TRBD2 might be the D (5 bases). CDR1 is LNHDA, CDR2 SQIVND, per germline (reference sequence). This CDR3 contains 13 residues. V lost 5 bases and J 2 bases, leaving 10 bases between the germline ends. The CDR3 DNA reads TGTGCCAGTAGTGCGGACTCGACCTACGAGCAGTACTTC. It encodes CASSADSTYEQYF.

This clone has only one observation. J is TRBJ1-2 and V is TRBV6-5; 10 bases match TRBD1. CDR3 length: 14 amino acids. V lost 6 bases to trimming and J lost 8 bases; unmatched junction nucleotides: 9. Germline V CDR1 and CDR2: MNHEY, SVGAGI. CDR3 nucleotides: TGTGCCAGCAGACCCGGGACAGGGGCACGCGGCTACACCTTC. Translated, it gives CASRPGTGARGYTF.

This chain uses TRBV28 with TRBJ2-6; a possible D gene is TRBD1 (5 bases). The CDR3 has 16 amino acids. CDR1 and CDR2 from the germline V gene are MDHEN and SYDVKM. V lost 5 bases and J lost 5, with 16 bases in between. CDR3: CASSPRQSLRANVLTF. DNA of the CDR3: TGTGCCAGCAGTCCCAGACAGTCCCTACGGGCCAACGTCCTGACTTTC.

V usage is TRBV19 and J usage is TRBJ2-7, with a weak D call TRBD1 (6 bases). Trimming took off 5 bases at V and 2 bases at J, with 16 bases between the two ends. The CDR3 totals 15 residues. Germline loops: CDR1 LNHDA, CDR2 SQIVND (reference sequence). CDR3 region: CASSPRTATTYEQYF. CDR3 nucleotide sequence: TGTGCCAGTAGTCCTAGGACAGCTACAACCTACGAGCAGTACTTC.

This chain uses TRBV7-6 with TRBJ2-5, with TRBD2 matching over 11 bases. Losses at the gene ends were 4 bases for V and 1 base for J; bases not matched to a gene: 11. Germline assignment: CDR1 SGHVS and CDR2 FNYEAQ. The CDR3 sequence is 18 residues long. CDR3 loop: CASSSGGAGLAAQETQYF. The CDR3 nucleotides are TGTGCCAGCAGCTCCGGGGGAGCGGGACTAGCGGCCCAAGAGACCCAGTACTTC.